This T cell receptor (beta chain) was identified in a study of blood T cells in healthy people across ages (dated by TCRdb to the mid-2010s). Concerning the study at large: Template switching captured roughly one uniquely barcoded TCR beta cDNA molecule per two T cells in model experiments. Using deep sequencing normalized with unique cDNA molecular identifiers, the study measured how TCR beta repertoire diversity changes with age. The donors were split into four age groups: young (average about 16 years), middle-aged (nearly 40), aged (roughly 60) and long-lived (under 85). To avoid experimental bias, donors of different ages were spread randomly across the sequencing lanes. For two donors (one aged 18 to 29 and one aged 80 or older), the study analyzed two additional independent replicas of 1 million unique cDNA reads from the same blood draw.

Sequences SEHNR (CDR1) and FQNEAQ (CDR2) are obtained from the germline V gene (reference sequence). Between the V and J ends, shortened by 5 bases and 5 bases respectively, the junction contains 8 bases. From its cysteine to its phenylalanine, the CDR3 spans 12 amino acids. The sequence is cut down to CDR3 DNA, 36 bases in frame from base 1. Beyond this particular receptor, the publication reports: Bulk unsorted PBMC profiling prevented conclusive comparison of naive and antigen-experienced compartments. Because donor CMV infection status was unknown, age-related changes in expanded clonotypes were potentially confounded. Observed TCR beta diversity per million T cells fell roughly linearly with age, and a significant reduction was already apparent by age about 38. Compared with the aged group, more naive CD4+ T cells, fewer expanded clones and increased TCR diversity were shown by the long-lived group, suggesting age selection. Total diversity estimates from one million sequenced T cells were considered lower bounds and underestimates. A strong correlation was found between observed TCR beta diversity and the percentage of naive T cells measured by flow cytometry.

The method was 5' RACE. The sample was run on an Illumina HiSeq 2500. The second PCR ran for about 6 to 12 cycles and used a J-beta primer mix along with a sample-barcoded 5' primer. A unique molecular identifier was introduced onto each TCR beta cDNA molecule by a template-switch 5' adaptor carrying 12 random nucleotides. Each sample yielded at least 2.5 million CDR3-containing paired-end reads. First-strand cDNA was synthesized from all RNA with the Mint cDNA synthesis kit, primed by a TRBC-specific oligonucleotide. All cDNA was treated with uracil-DNA glycosylase and then went through a first 18-cycle PCR with the universal primers M1SS and BC2_uni_R. The study's processing was this. For normalization, 1 million high-quality reads, each with a distinct molecular identifier, were randomly selected from each sample. Reads sharing molecular identifiers were discarded rather than binned into consensus sequences. CDR3 identification, clonotype clustering and error correction used MiTCR with a Q25 quality threshold and the strictest error-elimination algorithm. A nonparametric unseen species model using Euler transformation provided a lower-bound estimate of total TCR beta diversity. TCRdb itself trimmed the public reads at Q25 with fastp, ran MiXCR and retained productive beta chains. Duplicate CDR3 protein sequences are folded into a single record with the most common DNA and genes. The V and J calls come from TCRdb's annotation, not from the publication. The sample includes hundreds of thousands of distinct CDR3 sequences, with roughly 60% observed a single time. Together, the top ten hold around 22% of the sample.

The 35 to 40 donors, aged about 6 to 90 years, were systemically healthy Caucasian individuals from Russia. Each donor gave about 9.7 milliliters of peripheral blood, drawn into EDTA-treated Vacutainer tubes. Ficoll-Paque density-gradient centrifugation was used to isolate PBMCs, with at least 6 million obtained per sample. Trizol reagent was used to extract total RNA from PBMCs, with at least 5 micrograms per sample. Naive CD45RAhigh/CD27high T cell percentages were measured by flow cytometry on a PBMC aliquot from every donor. As concerns this clonotype: It has no known antigen specificity. Per-nucleotide qualities are absent, and no much larger clonotype sits a single base away.

The V and J segments used are TRBV7-9 and TRBJ2-3; the best D guess is TRBD2, with 5 bases matching. This TCR came from a man younger than 40 in good health. The material sequenced was blood. For the CDR3, the sequence is CASSTRGDTQYF. The nucleotides are TGTGCCAGCAGCACCCGGGGAGATACGCAGTATTTT. Reference TRBV7-9 and TRBJ2-3 genes cover what lies past the CDR3, so the full variable domain is DTGVSQNPRHKITKRGQNVTFRCDPISEHNRLYWYRQTLGQGPEFLTYFQNEAQLEKSRLLSDRFSAERPKGSFSTLEIQRTEQGDSAMYLCASSTRGDTQYFGPGTRLTVL.